Presented here are 5 T cell receptor beta chains from one specimen sequenced in a study of blood T cell repertoires in COVID-19. Clones were read by immunoSEQ multiplex PCR, and TCRdb kept only the in-frame ones, dropping some. The repertoire includes some 50,000 clones, over 80% of them detected once, and around 2% sits in the top ten. The sequenced material came from peripheral blood. Source of these receptors: a woman of 80 years or more with COVID-19, enrolled during active disease.

The genes are TRBV2 and TRBJ2-4; possibly TRBD2 for D (6 bases). This CDR3 is built from 18 residues. Germline assignment: CDR1 SNHLY and CDR2 FYNNEI. Trimming left V 0 bases short and J 3 bases short, with 18 bases between. This CDR3 reads CASSEARMVLSGKNIQYF. The CDR3 DNA reads TGTGCCAGCAGTGAAGCGCGGATGGTTCTTAGCGGCAAAAACATTCAGTACTTC.

This clone was observed a few times. CDR3 in DNA: TGCGCCAGCAGCTTGGATACTAGCGGGGGCGGGGAGCTGTTTTTT. This encodes CASSLDTSGGGELFF. J is TRBJ2-2 and V is TRBV5-1; TRBD2 aligns across 11 bases. Trimming cost V 0 bases and J 7 bases; bases outside gene matches: 2. CDR1 and CDR2 (germline): SGHRS, YFSETQ. This CDR3 has 15 amino acids.

This clone is a singleton in its sample. The rearrangement links TRBV24-1 to TRBJ2-3, with 7 bases matching TRBD2. The CDR3 is made up of 17 amino acids. The germline gives CDR1 KGHDR, CDR2 SFDVKD. V dropped 0 bases and J dropped 0; count of bases not matched to a gene: 5. The CDR3 protein is CATSDLQTGGSTDTQYF. The CDR3 DNA sequence: TGTGCCACCAGTGATTTGCAAACGGGAGGTAGCACAGATACGCAGTATTTT.

This rearrangement joins TRBV9 to TRBJ1-6; 8 bases are a match to TRBD1. The CDR3 sequence is 14 residues long. The V and J ends lost 3 bases and 10 bases, in that order; junction bases with no gene match: 6. Per germline, CDR1 SGDLS and CDR2 YYNGEE. The CDR3 is CASSGDRGNSPLHF. Here the CDR3 DNA reads TGTGCCAGCAGCGGAGACAGGGGAAACTCACCCCTCCACTTT.

The rearrangement uses TRBV9 and TRBJ1-3; TRBD1 aligns across 10 bases. This CDR3 spans 16 amino acids. Germline V lookup: CDR1 SGDLS, CDR2 YYNGEE. V dropped 7 bases and J dropped 0; count of bases not matched to a gene: 7. Here the CDR3 DNA reads TGTGCCAGCGCTGGGGGACAGGGGTCCTCTGGAAACACCATATATTTT. It is translated as CASAGGQGSSGNTIYF.